The present T cell receptor beta chain was sequenced within a study of technical replicates of blood from a few donors. TCRdb's copy holds only in-frame clones and misses some; the assay was immunoSEQ multiplex PCR. Altogether more than 70,000 clones are present, 92% being singletons, with the ten largest covering around 0.27%. Trimming took 3 bases from V and 1 from J; bases not matched to a gene: 4. Per germline, CDR1 LGHNA and CDR2 YNFKEQ. There are 16 residues in the CDR3. This chain connects TRBV4-2 to TRBJ2-7; 12 bases are a match to TRBD2. Sequences were obtained from T cells isolated from PBMCs. This clonotype was sampled from a human donor in good health. CDR3 in DNA: TGTGCCAGCAGCCAGGACCTAGCGGGGGGGTCCTACGAGCAGTACTTC. Amino acids: CASSQDLAGGSYEQYF.